This paragraph covers one T cell receptor beta chain sequence. Its antigen is not identified. This sample was included in a study of Graves' ophthalmopathy and Graves' hyperthyroidism. General study findings and limits: Most thyroid clonotypes expanded beyond 0.001 frequency were also found in blood. The 13-signature model separated ophthalmopathy from stable hyperthyroidism at roughly 90% sensitivity and roughly 81% specificity.

Each donor who had ophthalmopathy showed moderate-to-severe activity, a CAS of ≥3, a NOSPECS of ≥4, and a duration under 3 months. Certain patients were not enrolled. These were patients with other autoimmune diseases, uncontrolled infections, pregnancy or lactation. Researchers took RNA transcripts and amplified TCR beta CDR3 regions from them. The workflow started with a first-round RT-PCR run with HTBI primers and then moved on to a second-round multiplex PCR. From the multiplex PCR reads, TCRdb called clonotypes with MiXCR, one entry per CDR3 protein. This repertoire shows about 180,000 distinct CDR3 sequences, about 40% found once; its top ten account for under 6.5%. Per the germline V gene, CDR1 is MNHEY and CDR2 is SVGEGT. CDR3 length equals 16 residues. V was trimmed by 8 bases and J by 3 bases, leaving 17 bases between them.

Sample: peripheral blood. This chain links TRBV6-2 or TRBV6-3 with TRBJ1-6, with a possible D match to TRBD1 (6 bases). The sequence came from a woman aged 40 to 49 with Graves' ophthalmopathy. CDR3 protein: CASYGTGTRYNSPLHF. The CDR3 DNA follows: TGTGCCAGCTATGGAACCGGGACACGCTATAATTCACCCCTCCACTTT.